This T cell receptor (beta chain) came from a study of shared clonotypes between healthy human individuals. Broader study findings: Among the subsets, naive ones generally showed larger estimated richness than memory ones.

Germline CDR1 is SGDLS and CDR2 is YYNGEE. The V end lost 4 bases, the J end lost 5 bases, and 15 bases lay between the germline ends. The CDR3 is 15 amino acids. The assay was immunoSEQ multiplex PCR, and TCRdb's table has in-frame clones only and misses some. The repertoire holds millions of clones, with about 95% as singletons. Naive CD8 isolation took CD45RO-negative cells positively selected for CCR7 and excluded terminally differentiated effector memory CD45RA+ cells. Comment on this clone: Antigen: not known.

The material sequenced was naive CD8+ T cells sorted from blood. This receptor was identified in a man between 18 and 29 years old in good health. The genes are TRBV9 and TRBJ1-4; D gene ambiguous. The CDR3 is CASSPIGSGNEKLFF. The CDR3 region has the DNA TGTGCCAGCAGCCCTATTGGATCGGGAAATGAAAAACTGTTTTTT.